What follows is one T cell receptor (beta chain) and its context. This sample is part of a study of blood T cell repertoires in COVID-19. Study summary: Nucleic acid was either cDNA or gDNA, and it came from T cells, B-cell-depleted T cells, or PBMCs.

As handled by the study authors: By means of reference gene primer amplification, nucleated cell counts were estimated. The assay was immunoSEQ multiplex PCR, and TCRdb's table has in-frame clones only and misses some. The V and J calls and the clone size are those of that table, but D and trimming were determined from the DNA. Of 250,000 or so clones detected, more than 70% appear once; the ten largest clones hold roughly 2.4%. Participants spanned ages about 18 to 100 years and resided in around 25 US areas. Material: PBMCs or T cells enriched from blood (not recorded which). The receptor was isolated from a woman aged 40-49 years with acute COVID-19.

CDR3 bases: TGTGCCAGCAGCCACAGGGATCTCAAGAACACCTTC. This sequence encodes CASSHRDLKNTF. V is TRBV11-2 and J is TRBJ1-2; D may be TRBD1 (6 bases). This CDR3 comprises 12 residues. The germline CDR1 and CDR2 sequences are SGHAT and FQNNGV. The germline V and J ends were trimmed by 5 bases and 12 bases, with 16 bases remaining between them.